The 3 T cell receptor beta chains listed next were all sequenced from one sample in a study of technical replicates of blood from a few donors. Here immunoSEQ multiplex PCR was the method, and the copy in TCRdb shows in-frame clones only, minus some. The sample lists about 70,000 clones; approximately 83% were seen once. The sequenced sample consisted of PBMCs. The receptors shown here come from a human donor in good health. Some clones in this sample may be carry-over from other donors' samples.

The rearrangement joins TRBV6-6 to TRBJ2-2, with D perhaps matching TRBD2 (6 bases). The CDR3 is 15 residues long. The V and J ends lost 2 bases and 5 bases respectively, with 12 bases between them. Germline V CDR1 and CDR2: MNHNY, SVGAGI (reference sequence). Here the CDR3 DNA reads TGTGCCAGCAGTTACCCGCAGGGAGGTACCGGGGAGCTGTTTTTT. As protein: CASSYPQGGTGELFF.

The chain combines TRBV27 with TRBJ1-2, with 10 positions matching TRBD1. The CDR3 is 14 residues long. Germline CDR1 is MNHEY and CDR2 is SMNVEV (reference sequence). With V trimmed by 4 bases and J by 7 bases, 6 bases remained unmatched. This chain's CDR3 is CASSYWTGGAGYTF. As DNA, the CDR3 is TGTGCCAGCAGTTACTGGACAGGGGGGGCTGGCTACACCTTC.

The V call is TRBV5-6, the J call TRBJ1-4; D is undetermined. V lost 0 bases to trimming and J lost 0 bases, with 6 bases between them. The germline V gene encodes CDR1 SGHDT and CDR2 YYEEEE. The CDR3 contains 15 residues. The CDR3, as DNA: TGTGCCAGCAGCTTGGCCCATGCAACTAATGAAAAACTGTTTTTT. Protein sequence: CASSLAHATNEKLFF.